Below, 30 T cell receptor beta chains from the same sample are listed, as sequenced in a study of blood T cell repertoires in COVID-19. Data came from immunoSEQ multiplex PCR; TCRdb stores just in-frame clones and leaves some out. The sample records 170,000 or so clones, more than 85% being singletons. Sequenced material: peripheral blood. These receptors were obtained from a man aged 55 to 69 with COVID-19, enrolled during active disease.

This rearrangement joins TRBV7-2 to TRBJ2-5, with D possibly matching TRBD1 (6 bases). Per the germline V gene, CDR1 is SGHTA and CDR2 is FQGNSA. CDR3 length: 14 residues. Between the trimmed V and J ends, which lost 0 bases and 5 bases, there was a span of 10 bases. The CDR3 DNA sequence: TGTGCCAGCAGCTTAGCGGGGGCAGGGGAGACCCAGTACTTC. As protein: CASSLAGAGETQYF.

J is TRBJ1-2 and V is TRBV27; 12 nucleotides agree with TRBD1. V lost 2 bases and J lost 8; bases outside the gene matches: 3. The CDR3 has 14 residues. The germline CDR1 and CDR2 sequences are MNHEY and SMNVEV (reference sequence). CDR3 amino acids: CASSLGTGGGGYTF. In DNA, the CDR3 is TGTGCCAGCAGTTTAGGGACAGGGGGCGGCGGCTACACCTTC.

This chain uses TRBV6-2 or TRBV6-3 with TRBJ2-2; D is perhaps TRBD2 (5 bases). V lost 5 bases, J lost 2 bases, and 15 bases lay in between. CDR1 is MNHEY and CDR2 is SVGEGT in the germline V gene. This CDR3 has 16 amino acids. Written as DNA, the CDR3 is TGTGCCAGCAGTATCGAGCGGTTCGGTAACACCGGGGAGCTGTTTTTT. It encodes CASSIERFGNTGELFF.

This sequence joins TRBV9 and TRBJ2-1, with D perhaps TRBD1 (6 bases). There are 13 residues in the CDR3. V gave up 4 bases and J gave up 8 bases, with 13 bases separating them. Germline V gene sequence: CDR1 SGDLS, CDR2 YYNGEE. The CDR3 DNA is TGTGCCAGCAGCACTACAGGGCAAGATGAGCAGTTCTTC. Protein: CASSTTGQDEQFF.

J is TRBJ2-3 and V is TRBV29-1, with 10 positions matching TRBD1. CDR3 length: 13 amino acids. Per germline, CDR1 SQVTM and CDR2 ANQGSEA. The junction had 3 bases not matched to a gene; V was cut back by 6 bases and J by 3 bases. The CDR3 spells CSVRQGATDTQYF. The CDR3 region has the DNA TGCAGCGTACGACAGGGGGCGACAGATACGCAGTATTTT.

The rearrangement joins TRBV11-2 to TRBJ1-5; TRBD1 agrees at 8 bases. The CDR3 totals 15 residues. J gave up 0 bases and V 6 bases, and 4 bases lay outside the gene matches. Germline CDR1 reads SGHAT; CDR2 reads FQNNGV. CDR3 sequence: CASSSGQVSNQPQHF. DNA of the CDR3: TGTGCCAGCAGTTCGGGACAGGTTAGCAATCAGCCCCAGCATTTT.

The chain couples TRBV2 to TRBJ2-3; D ambiguous. Trimming cost V 11 bases and J 7 bases, with 16 bases left between them. Germline V CDR1 and CDR2: SNHLY, FYNNEI. The CDR3 spans 12 residues. CDR3 protein: CAGALHLNTQYF. CDR3 nucleotide sequence: TGTGCCGGAGCTCTGCACTTGAATACGCAGTATTTT.

The rearrangement uses TRBV12-2 and TRBJ2-6; the tabulated D call, TRBD2, remains unverified against the DNA. TRBV12-2 is a known pseudogene. The CDR3 consists of 20 residues. The CDR3 region is CASRFIFYPRVSAGANVLTF. The CDR3 DNA follows: TGTGCAAGTCGGTTTATATTCTACCCACGGGTATCGGCTGGGGCCAACGTCCTGACTTTC.

The CDR3 DNA sequence: TGTGCCAGCAGCTCTTTCACTACAGGGCTTTACGAGCAGTACTTC. It encodes CASSSFTTGLYEQYF. V usage is TRBV7-9 and J usage is TRBJ2-7; D perhaps matches TRBD1 (6 bases). This CDR3 is built from 15 residues. Trimming removed 4 bases from V and 4 bases from J, with 17 bases in between. The germline CDR1 and CDR2 sequences are SEHNR and FQNEAQ (reference sequence).

The V gene is TRBV4-1, the J gene TRBJ1-3; 7 bases agree with TRBD1. This CDR3 has 17 amino acids. CDR1 is MGHRA, CDR2 YSYEKL, per germline. V shed 3 bases, J shed 2 bases, and the junction held 10 bases outside the gene matches. The CDR3 spells CASSQLTGRRTGNTIYF. The CDR3 DNA reads TGCGCCAGCAGCCAGCTGACAGGGAGGCGCACTGGAAACACCATATATTTT.

The chain has TRBV7-2 and TRBJ1-5; the D gene is possibly TRBD1 (5 bases). With 1 base removed from V and 1 base from J, the gap between germline ends came to 11 bases. This CDR3 spans 16 amino acids. Germline CDR1 is SGHTA and CDR2 is FQGNSA. The CDR3 spells CASSLVPGESNQPQHF. CDR3 in DNA: TGTGCCAGCAGCTTAGTTCCGGGGGAGAGCAATCAGCCCCAGCATTTT.

The chain couples TRBV5-4 to TRBJ2-5, with D hard to call. The germline gives CDR1 SGHNT, CDR2 YYREEE (reference sequence). The CDR3 contains 13 residues. Trimming stripped 4 bases from V and 3 bases from J, with 10 bases between. The CDR3 nucleotides are TGTGCCAGCAGCGCGCGTTCCGAAGAGACCCAGTACTTC. As protein: CASSARSEETQYF.

The chain has TRBV7-2 and TRBJ1-5, with TRBD1 identical over 8 bases. Germline V gives CDR1 SGHTA, CDR2 FQGNSA. This CDR3 is built from 14 residues. Trimming cost V 5 bases and J 11 bases; bases outside gene matches: 11. The CDR3 protein is CASSTGGFISSQHF. The CDR3 region has the DNA TGTGCCAGCAGCACAGGGGGGTTTATTTCGTCCCAGCATTTT.

The CDR3 is CASSRGQFSSFGSPLHF. DNA of the CDR3: TGTGCCAGCAGCCGTGGACAGTTCTCCTCGTTCGGCTCACCCCTCCACTTT. The chain employs TRBV3-1 (or the pseudogene TRBV3-2) and TRBJ1-6, with D possibly TRBD1 on 6 matching bases. Trimming removed 4 bases from V and 10 bases from J, with 23 bases in between. This CDR3 comprises 17 residues. The germline gives CDR1 LGHDT, CDR2 YNNKEL (reference sequence).

The CDR3 DNA reads TGTGCCAGCATCACGGACAGCTATAATTCACCCCTCCACTTT. Amino acid sequence: CASITDSYNSPLHF. This chain connects TRBV6-5 to TRBJ1-6, with a weak D call TRBD1 (6 bases). Trimming cost V 7 bases and J 3 bases, with 10 bases left between them. The CDR3 totals 14 residues. CDR1 and CDR2 from the germline V gene are MNHEY and SVGAGI.

The chain joins TRBV7-2 to TRBJ2-5; no firm D call. The CDR3 has 13 amino acids. Trimming stripped 2 bases from V and 5 bases from J, with 9 bases between. Germline lookup yields CDR1 SGHTA and CDR2 FQGNSA. CDR3 in DNA: TGTGCCAGCAGCTTATCAGCCGGGGAGACCCAGTACTTC. This codes for CASSLSAGETQYF.

This clone was recorded only once. The CDR3 nucleotides read TGTGCCAGCAGCCCCCTATTGGCGGGACTGTACCAAGAGACCCAGTACTTC. Its protein is CASSPLLAGLYQETQYF. The chain uses TRBV7-8 and TRBJ2-5; D perhaps matches TRBD2 (6 bases). Germline V gene data show CDR1 as SGHVS and CDR2 as FQNEAQ. V lost 5 bases and J 0 bases, leaving 19 bases between the germline ends. The CDR3 has 17 amino acids.

V is TRBV19 and J is TRBJ2-2; D ambiguous. The CDR3 sequence is 12 residues long. The V gene lost 6 bases and the J gene lost 7 bases, with 9 bases spanning the gap. Germline values: CDR1 LNHDA, CDR2 SQIVND (reference sequence). In DNA form, the CDR3 reads TGTGCCAGTAGCCTATCTTACGGGGAGCTGTTTTTT. Translated: CASSLSYGELFF.

This sequence joins TRBV12-5 and TRBJ1-1; D ambiguous. V lost 6 bases to trimming and J lost 4 bases, with 12 bases between them. This CDR3 is 13 amino acids long. Germline V gene lookup returns CDR1 LGHNT and CDR2 FRNRAP. CDR3 residues: CASGFAGSTEAFF. CDR3 bases: TGTGCTAGTGGGTTTGCCGGGAGCACTGAAGCTTTCTTT.

The J gene is TRBJ2-5, the V gene TRBV10-3; D is ambiguous. Trimming left V 0 bases short and J 0 bases short, with 5 bases between. The CDR3 runs to 14 residues. Germline V gene sequence: CDR1 ENHRY, CDR2 SYGVKD. CDR3 in DNA: TGTGCCATCAGTGAGTCCGGTCACCAAGAGACCCAGTACTTC. This encodes CAISESGHQETQYF.

This chain joins TRBV19 and TRBJ1-5; 8 bases are a match to TRBD1. The CDR3 covers 15 residues. The V gene's germline CDR1 is LNHDA and CDR2 SQIVND (reference sequence). V shed 4 bases and J 2 bases; nucleotides not matched to a gene: 4. The CDR3 DNA follows: TGTGCCAGTAGTACCAGGGGGCCTGGCAATCAGCCCCAGCATTTT. This translates into CASSTRGPGNQPQHF. The full variable domain, its missing parts supplied by reference TRBV19 and TRBJ1-5, is DGGITQSPKYLFRKEGQNVTLSCEQNLNHDAMYWYRQDPGQGLRLIYYSQIVNDFQKGDIAEGYSVSREKKESFPLTVTSAQKNPTAFYLCASSTRGPGNQPQHFGDGTRLSIL.

There are a few counts of this clone. The chain recombines TRBV5-1 with TRBJ2-7, with a tentative D call TRBD1 (6 bases). V lost 7 bases to trimming and J lost 2 bases, with 19 bases between them. This CDR3 has 15 residues. CDR1 SGHRS and CDR2 YFSETQ come from the germline V gene. CDR3 DNA sequence: TGCGCCAGCGCCGCGTCAGGACAGAGTCCCTACGAGCAGTACTTC. Translation gives CASAASGQSPYEQYF.

The CDR3 region is CASSQGTGGTEAFF. The CDR3 DNA reads TGTGCCAGCAGCCAGGGGACAGGGGGCACTGAAGCTTTCTTT. The chain combines TRBV3-1 (or the pseudogene TRBV3-2) with TRBJ1-1; TRBD1 aligns across 11 bases. This CDR3 contains 14 residues. J gave up 4 bases and V 3 bases, and 1 base lay outside the gene matches. Germline V gene data show CDR1 as LGHDT and CDR2 as YNNKEL (reference sequence).

The rearrangement joins TRBV7-2 to TRBJ1-2; weak D call: TRBD1 (5 bases). Germline V CDR1 and CDR2: SGHTA, FQGNSA. Trimming cost V 4 bases and J 4 bases, with 19 bases left between them. This CDR3 has 16 residues. The CDR3 DNA sequence: TGTGCCAGCAGCTCCGCATCCCTCCAGGGTATCTATGGCTACACCTTC. This codes for CASSSASLQGIYGYTF.

V gene TRBV7-2 combines with J gene TRBJ1-5, with D perhaps TRBD1 (5 bases). The CDR3 loop spans 15 amino acids. Germline V gene lookup returns CDR1 SGHTA and CDR2 FQGNSA. With 5 bases removed from V and 5 bases from J, the gap between germline ends came to 16 bases. CDR3 region: CASSPQGFVDQPQHF. In DNA form, the CDR3 reads TGTGCCAGCAGCCCTCAGGGTTTTGTTGATCAGCCCCAGCATTTT.

The chain carries TRBV20-1 and TRBJ1-6; D is uncertain. The CDR3 has 13 residues. Germline CDR1 is DFQATT and CDR2 is SNEGSKA (reference sequence). With 3 bases removed from V and 7 bases from J, the gap between germline ends came to 10 bases. The DNA of the CDR3 is TGCAGTGCTAGTTTAGCGGTAAATTCACCCCTCCACTTT. Amino acids: CSASLAVNSPLHF.

The genes are TRBV7-2 and TRBJ2-1; TRBD2 aligns across 8 bases. Germline loops: CDR1 SGHTA, CDR2 FQGNSA. The CDR3 has 13 amino acids. Losses at the gene ends were 2 bases for V and 10 bases for J; bases not matched to a gene: 4. In DNA form, the CDR3 reads TGTGCCAGCAGCTTACGACGGGAGGGCGAGCAGTTCTTC. Translated, it gives CASSLRREGEQFF. Full variable domain (remainder filled in from reference TRBV7-2 and TRBJ2-1): GAGVSQSPSNKVTEKGKDVELRCDPISGHTALYWYRQSLGQGLEFLIYFQGNSAPDKSGLPSDRFSAERTGGSVSTLTIQRTQQEDSAVYLCASSLRREGEQFFGPGTRLTVL.

This clone turned up a few times. The V gene is TRBV9, the J gene TRBJ2-1, with 9 bases fitting TRBD1. With 0 bases clipped from V and 1 base from J, the junction kept 2 bases outside the gene matches. The CDR3 is 16 residues long. The germline V gene encodes CDR1 SGDLS and CDR2 YYNGEE. The CDR3 loop reads CASSVDGTGSYNEQFF. CDR3 nucleotide sequence: TGTGCCAGCAGCGTAGACGGGACAGGGTCCTACAATGAGCAGTTCTTC.

The rearrangement links TRBV20-1 to TRBJ2-3, with 11 bases identical to TRBD2. J was trimmed by 12 bases and V by 4 bases; bases with no gene match: 3. Germline values: CDR1 DFQATT, CDR2 SNEGSKA (reference sequence). The CDR3 has 11 amino acids. The CDR3 DNA sequence: TGCAGTGCTACGGGACTAGCGGACCAGTATTTT. Its translation: CSATGLADQYF.

This chain joins TRBV6-5 and TRBJ1-6; 10 nucleotides match TRBD1. The CDR3 is made up of 15 amino acids. Germline CDR1 MNHEY, CDR2 SVGAGI. V lost 6 bases and J lost 9; bases outside the gene matches: 8. The CDR3 loop reads CASRNAGTGVSPLHF. The CDR3 DNA sequence: TGTGCCAGCAGAAACGCCGGGACAGGGGTTTCACCCCTCCACTTT.